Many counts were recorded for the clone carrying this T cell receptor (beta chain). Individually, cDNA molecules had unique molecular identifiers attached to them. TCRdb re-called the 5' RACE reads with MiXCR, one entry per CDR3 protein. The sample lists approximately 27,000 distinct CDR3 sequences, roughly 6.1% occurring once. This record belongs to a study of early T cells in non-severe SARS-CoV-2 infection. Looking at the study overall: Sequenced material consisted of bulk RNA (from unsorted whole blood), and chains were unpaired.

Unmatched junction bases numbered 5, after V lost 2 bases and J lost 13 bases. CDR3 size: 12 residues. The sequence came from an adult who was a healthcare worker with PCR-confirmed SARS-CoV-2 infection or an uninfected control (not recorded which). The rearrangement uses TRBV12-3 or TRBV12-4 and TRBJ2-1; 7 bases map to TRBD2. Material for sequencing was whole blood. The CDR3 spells CASSLTGRNQFF. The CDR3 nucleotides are TGTGCCAGCAGTTTAACCGGGAGGAATCAGTTCTTC.